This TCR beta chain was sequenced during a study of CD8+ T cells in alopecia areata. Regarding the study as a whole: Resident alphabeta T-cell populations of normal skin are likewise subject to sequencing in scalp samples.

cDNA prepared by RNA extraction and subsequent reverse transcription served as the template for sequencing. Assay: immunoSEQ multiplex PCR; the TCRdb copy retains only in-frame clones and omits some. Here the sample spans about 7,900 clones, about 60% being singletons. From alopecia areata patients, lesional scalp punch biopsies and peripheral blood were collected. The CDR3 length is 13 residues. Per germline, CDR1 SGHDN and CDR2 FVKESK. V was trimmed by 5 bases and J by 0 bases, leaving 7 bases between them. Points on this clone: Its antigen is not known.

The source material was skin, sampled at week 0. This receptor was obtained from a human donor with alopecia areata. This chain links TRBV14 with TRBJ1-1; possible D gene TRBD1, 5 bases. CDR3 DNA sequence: TGTGCCAGCAGCTGGGGGTTGAACACTGAAGCTTTCTTT. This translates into CASSWGLNTEAFF.